Listed here is a single T cell receptor beta chain. This record belongs to a study of identical twins. Germline CDR1 reads DFQATT; CDR2 reads SNEGSKA (reference sequence). Deletions cut 0 bases from V and 8 bases from J, with 4 bases between. CDR3 length: 10 amino acids. TCRdb passed the 5' RACE reads through MiXCR, listing each CDR3 protein once. The sample has fewer than 350,000 distinct CDR3 sequences; approximately 8% are singletons. The sample was also reused in another study, on yellow fever vaccine responses in identical twins.

The receptor was derived from a woman aged 18-29 years in good health. The chain has TRBV20-1 and TRBJ1-1, with no clear D. Material: memory (CD45RO+) T cells sorted from blood. CDR3 nucleotides: TGCAGTGCTAGAGAAGGGGAAGCTTTCTTT. This encodes CSAREGEAFF.